In this sample, the clone carrying this T cell receptor (beta chain) turned up a few times. Its cognate antigen is unknown. This entry comes from a study of blood T cells in healthy people across ages. Collection of approximately 9.3 milliliters of peripheral blood was performed for each donor. With a J-beta primer mix and a sample-barcoded 5' primer, a second PCR ran 7 to 11 cycles. TCRdb processed the 5' RACE reads anew with MiXCR; each CDR3 protein has one entry. This table holds around 780,000 distinct CDR3 sequences, roughly 25% found once. Study-wide results and limits: Observed TCR beta diversity per million T cells went down as age went up. This fall followed a roughly linear course with age. A greater number of naive CD4+ cells and higher diversity distinguished long-lived donors from aged donors.

Trimming removed 2 bases at V and 3 bases at J, with 15 bases between. Looked up from germline, CDR1 is SGHRS and CDR2 is YFSETQ. This CDR3 has 15 amino acids. The sample also formed part of further work on T cells of mothers and their children.

This TCR came from a boy younger than 18 in good health. Sequenced material: blood. V is TRBV5-1 and J is TRBJ2-7, with D maybe TRBD1 (6 bases). CDR3 region: CASSFSGTSSYEQYF. In DNA form, the CDR3 reads TGCGCCAGCAGCTTCTCCGGGACATCCAGCTACGAGCAGTACTTC.